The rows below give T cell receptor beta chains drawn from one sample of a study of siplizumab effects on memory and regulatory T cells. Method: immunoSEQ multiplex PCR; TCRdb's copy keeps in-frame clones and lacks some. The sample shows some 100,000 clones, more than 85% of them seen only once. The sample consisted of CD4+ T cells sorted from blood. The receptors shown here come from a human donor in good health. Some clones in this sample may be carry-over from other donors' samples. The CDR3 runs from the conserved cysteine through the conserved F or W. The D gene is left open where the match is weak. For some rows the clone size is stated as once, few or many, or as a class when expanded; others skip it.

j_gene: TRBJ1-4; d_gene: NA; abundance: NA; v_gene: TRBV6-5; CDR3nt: TGTGCCAGCAGTTACTCCGGGACAGAAAAACTGTTTTTT; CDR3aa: CASSYSGTEKLFF
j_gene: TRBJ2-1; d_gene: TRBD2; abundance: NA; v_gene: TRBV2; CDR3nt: TGTGCCAGCAGTGGGGGATCTGGTGGGAGGGGTGAGCAGTTCTTC; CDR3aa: CASSGGSGGRGEQFF
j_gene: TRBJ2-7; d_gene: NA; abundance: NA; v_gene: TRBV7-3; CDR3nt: TGTGCCAGCAGCTTATTTTCAGGAGACGAGCAGTACTTC; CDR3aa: CASSLFSGDEQYF
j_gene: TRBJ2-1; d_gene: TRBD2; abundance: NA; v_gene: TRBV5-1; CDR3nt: TGCGCCAGCAGCTTGTTAGCGGGTTCCTACAATGAGCAGTTCTTC; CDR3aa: CASSLLAGSYNEQFF
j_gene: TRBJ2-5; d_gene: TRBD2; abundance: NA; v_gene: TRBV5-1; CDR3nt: TGCGCCAGCAGCAGTGGGACTAGCGGTCCGGAGACCCAGTACTTC; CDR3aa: CASSSGTSGPETQYF
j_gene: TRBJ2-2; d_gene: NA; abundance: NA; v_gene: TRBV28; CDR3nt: TGTGCCAGCAGTTTTGGGGGAGTAGGCACCGGGGAGCTGTTTTTT; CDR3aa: CASSFGGVGTGELFF
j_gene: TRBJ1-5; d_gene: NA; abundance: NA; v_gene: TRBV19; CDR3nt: TGTGCCAGTAGTATAACCGGATTTAGCAATCAGCCCCAGCATTTT; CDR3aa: CASSITGFSNQPQHF
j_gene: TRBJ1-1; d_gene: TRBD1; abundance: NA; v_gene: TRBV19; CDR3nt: TGTGCCAGTAGTATAGGGGACAGGATACTCCAAGCGGGAGCTTTCTTT; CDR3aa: CASSIGDRILQAGAFF
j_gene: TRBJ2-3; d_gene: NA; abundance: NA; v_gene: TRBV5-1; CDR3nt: TGCGCCAGCAGCTTGGCGCCGGTGGGTACTAGCACAGATACGCAGTATTTT; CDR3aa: CASSLAPVGTSTDTQYF
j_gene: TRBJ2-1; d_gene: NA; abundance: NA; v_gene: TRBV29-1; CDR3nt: TGCAGCGTTGCGAGTGGCGGCTACAATGAGCAGTTCTTC; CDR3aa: CSVASGGYNEQFF
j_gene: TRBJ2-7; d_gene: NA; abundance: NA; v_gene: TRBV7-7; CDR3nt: TGTGCTAGCAGCCCACACCGGGACTCCGGCGAGCAGTACTTC; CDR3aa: CASSPHRDSGEQYF
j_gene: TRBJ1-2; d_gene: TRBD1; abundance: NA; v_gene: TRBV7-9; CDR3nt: TGTGCCAGCAGCTCCCCCCCTCCGGGACAGACCCATGGCTACACCTTC; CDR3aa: CASSSPPPGQTHGYTF
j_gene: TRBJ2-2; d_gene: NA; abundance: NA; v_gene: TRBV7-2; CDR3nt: TGTGCCAGCAGCCCACGAAGAGCGGACACCGGGGAGCTGTTTTTT; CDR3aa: CASSPRRADTGELFF
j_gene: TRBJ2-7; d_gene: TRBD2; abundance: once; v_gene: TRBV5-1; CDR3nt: TGCGCCAGCAGCTTGGGGGGAGAAGCGGGAGCGGAGCAGTACTTC; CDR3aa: CASSLGGEAGAEQYF
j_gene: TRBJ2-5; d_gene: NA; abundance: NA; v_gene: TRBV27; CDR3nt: TGTGCCAGCAGTTCCGAGACCCACAGGGAGAGAGAGGAGACCCAGTACTTC; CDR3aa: CASSSETHREREETQYF
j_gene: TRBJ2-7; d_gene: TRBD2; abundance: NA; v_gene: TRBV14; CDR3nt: TGTGCCAGCAGCCATCCCGGACTAGCGGGAGGAGGGTTAGAGCAGTACTTC; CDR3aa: CASSHPGLAGGGLEQYF
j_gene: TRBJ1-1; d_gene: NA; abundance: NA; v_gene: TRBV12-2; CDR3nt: TGTGCAAGTCGCTCATGCCGGGGATTGACATTCACTGAAGCTTTCTTT; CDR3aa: CASRSCRGLTFTEAFF
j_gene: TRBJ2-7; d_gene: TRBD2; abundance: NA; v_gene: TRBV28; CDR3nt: TGTGCCAGCAGTTTTTCTCCGGGAGGGATCCTTTCCCACGAGCAGTACTTC; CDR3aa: CASSFSPGGILSHEQYF
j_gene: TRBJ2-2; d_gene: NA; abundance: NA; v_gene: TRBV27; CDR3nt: TGTGCCAGCACCCTCGGAACTAGTAGGACCGGGGAGCTGTTTTTT; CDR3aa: CASTLGTSRTGELFF
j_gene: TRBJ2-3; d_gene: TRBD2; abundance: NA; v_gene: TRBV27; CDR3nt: TGTGCCAGCAGACCCCAACTAGCGGGAGCCACAGATACGCAGTATTTT; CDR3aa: CASRPQLAGATDTQYF
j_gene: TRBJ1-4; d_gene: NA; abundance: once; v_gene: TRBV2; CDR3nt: TGTGCCAGCAGTCCGGGCGGGGGAATAGGATCGGCTGAAAAACTGTTTTTT; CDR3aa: CASSPGGGIGSAEKLFF
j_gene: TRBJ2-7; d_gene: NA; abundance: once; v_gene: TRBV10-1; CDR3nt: TGCGCCGGCAGTGATTACAAGAAAGGCCCCTCCGAGCAGTACTTC; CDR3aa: CAGSDYKKGPSEQYF
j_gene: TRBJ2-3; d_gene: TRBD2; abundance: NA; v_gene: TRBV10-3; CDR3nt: TGTGCCATCACCCCGGGACTAGCGCCAGATACGCAGTATTTT; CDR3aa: CAITPGLAPDTQYF
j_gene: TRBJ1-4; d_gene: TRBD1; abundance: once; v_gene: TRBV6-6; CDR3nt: TGTGCCAGCAGCACTGGGACAGGGGCTAATGAAAAACTGTTTTTT; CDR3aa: CASSTGTGANEKLFF
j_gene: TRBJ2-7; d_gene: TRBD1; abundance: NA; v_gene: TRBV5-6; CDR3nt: TGTGCCAGCAGCCGGGACAGTGTTGCCTACGAGCAGTACTTC; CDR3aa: CASSRDSVAYEQYF
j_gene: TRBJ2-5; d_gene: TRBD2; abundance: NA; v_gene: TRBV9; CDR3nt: TGTGCCAGCAGCGTAGAGGGCGGGAGGGGAGAGACCCAGTACTTC; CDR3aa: CASSVEGGRGETQYF
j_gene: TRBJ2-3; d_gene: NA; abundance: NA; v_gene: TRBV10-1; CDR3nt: TGCGCCAGCAGTGAGGGGGGGATTGGAGGCAGCACAGATACGCAGTATTTT; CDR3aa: CASSEGGIGGSTDTQYF
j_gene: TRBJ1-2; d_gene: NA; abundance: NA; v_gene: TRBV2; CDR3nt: TGTGCCAGCAGTTCGCAACGAGGGGGGAGAGGCTACACCTTC; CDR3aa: CASSSQRGGRGYTF
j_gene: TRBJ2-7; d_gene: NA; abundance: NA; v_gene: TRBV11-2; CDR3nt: TGTGCCAGCAGCCCAATTCGGGGGATCTACGAGCAGTACTTC; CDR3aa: CASSPIRGIYEQYF
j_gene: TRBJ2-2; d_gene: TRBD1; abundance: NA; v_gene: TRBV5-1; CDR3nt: TGCGCCAGCAGCTTGATCGGGACAGGGGCCCCCGGGGAGCTGTTTTTT; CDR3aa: CASSLIGTGAPGELFF